These 9 T cell receptor beta chains originate from one sample sequenced in a study of T cells in Graves' hyperthyroidism and ophthalmopathy. Amplified TCR beta CDR3 regions came from RNA transcripts. First-round RT-PCR with HTBI primers amplified the TCR CDR3 region. Each CDR3 protein gets one entry after TCRdb re-called the multiplex PCR reads with MiXCR. The table has under 200,000 distinct CDR3 sequences, 9.4% seen once. The specimen sequenced was blood. These receptors were obtained from a woman aged 18-30 years with Graves' hyperthyroidism that later progressed to Graves' ophthalmopathy.

This clonotype has only a few counts. The chain is built from TRBV9 and TRBJ2-5; TRBD1 is a possible D gene (6 bases). The germline CDR1 and CDR2 sequences are SGDLS and YYNGEE. Trimming cost V 3 bases and J 2 bases, with 23 bases left between them. The CDR3 extends over 18 amino acids. The CDR3 DNA sequence: TGTGCCAGCAGCGGACAGGAATGGTCGAATGGCAGGCAAGAGACCCAGTACTTC. As protein: CASSGQEWSNGRQETQYF.

Many counts were recorded for this clonotype. V and J are TRBV24-1 and TRBJ2-1, with a possible D match to TRBD2 (5 bases). V lost 8 bases and J 2 bases, leaving 9 bases between the germline ends. Germline values: CDR1 KGHDR, CDR2 SFDVKD. This CDR3 region has 13 residues. The CDR3, as DNA: TGTGCCACCACCGGGGAAGCCTACAATGAGCAGTTCTTC. It codes for CATTGEAYNEQFF.

The table lists this clonotype with a few counts. The chain carries TRBV30 and TRBJ2-1; D is perhaps TRBD1 (6 bases). The CDR3 runs to 14 residues. Germline CDR1 is GTSNPN and CDR2 is SVGIG (reference sequence). Trimming cost V 4 bases and J 6 bases, with 16 bases left between them. CDR3 sequence (DNA): TGTGCCTGGAAAACAGGGCAACGAGTCAATGAGCAGTTCTTC. This translates into CAWKTGQRVNEQFF. Full variable domain (outside the CDR3, taken from reference TRBV30 and TRBJ2-1): SQTIHQWPATLVQPVGSPLSLECTVEGTSNPNLYWYRQAAGRGLQLLFYSVGIGQISSEVPQNLSASRPQDRQFILSSKKLLLSDSGFYLCAWKTGQRVNEQFFGPGTRLTVL.

This clonotype has at least ten counts. V and J are TRBV13 and TRBJ2-7; 7 positions agree with TRBD2. This CDR3 contains 13 residues. V dropped 6 bases and J dropped 3; count of bases not matched to a gene: 5. CDR1 PRHDT and CDR2 FYEKMQ come from the germline V gene (reference sequence). The DNA of the CDR3 is TGTGCCAGCAGTCGCGGGAGTATCTACGAGCAGTACTTC. The encoded protein is CASSRGSIYEQYF. Full variable domain (remainder filled in from reference TRBV13 and TRBJ2-7): AAGVIQSPRHLIKEKRETATLKCYPIPRHDTVYWYQQGPGQDPQFLISFYEKMQSDKGSIPDRFSAQQFSDYHSELNMSSLELGDSALYFCASSRGSIYEQYFGPGTRLTVT.

This clonotype was seen more than once but under ten times. J is TRBJ2-5 and V is TRBV28; 13 bases are shared with TRBD2. The V and J ends lost 5 bases and 3 bases, in that order; junction bases with no gene match: 3. CDR3 size: 15 residues. Germline CDR1 reads MDHEN; CDR2 reads SYDVKM. Here the CDR3 reads CASSPGTSGEETQYF. CDR3 DNA: TGTGCCAGCAGTCCTGGGACTAGCGGGGAAGAGACCCAGTACTTC.

This clonotype showed up many times. The chain joins TRBV20-1 to TRBJ2-7, with 9 bases that match TRBD2. J lost 2 bases, V lost 1 base, and 6 bases had no gene match. The germline V gene encodes CDR1 DFQATT and CDR2 SNEGSKA (reference sequence). The CDR3 contains 15 residues. CDR3 amino acids: CSARGSSGTTYEQYF. CDR3 nucleotide sequence: TGCAGTGCTAGAGGTTCTAGCGGGACAACCTACGAGCAGTACTTC.

This clonotype was seen repeatedly, ten times or more. V gene TRBV7-3 combines with J gene TRBJ1-1, with D hard to call. Germline loops: CDR1 SGHTA, CDR2 FQGTGA. This CDR3 comprises 14 residues. Trimming stripped 4 bases from V and 2 bases from J, with 11 bases between. The CDR3 loop is CASSSNTDNTEAFF. The CDR3 nucleotides read TGTGCCAGCAGCTCAAACACAGACAACACTGAAGCTTTCTTT.

This clonotype has ten or more counts. This sequence joins TRBV19 and TRBJ1-1; the D is unclear. V gave up 0 bases and J gave up 8 bases, with 7 bases separating them. There are 12 residues in the CDR3. The germline CDR1 and CDR2 sequences are LNHDA and SQIVND (reference sequence). Here the CDR3 reads CASSIEEREAFF. The CDR3 nucleotides read TGTGCCAGTAGTATAGAAGAAAGGGAAGCTTTCTTT. Drawing the rest from reference TRBV19 and TRBJ1-1, the complete variable domain is DGGITQSPKYLFRKEGQNVTLSCEQNLNHDAMYWYRQDPGQGLRLIYYSQIVNDFQKGDIAEGYSVSREKKESFPLTVTSAQKNPTAFYLCASSIEEREAFFGQGTRLTVV.

This clonotype was observed many times. This chain joins TRBV28 and TRBJ1-2; no clear D gene. The V gene's germline CDR1 is MDHEN and CDR2 SYDVKM. V lost 4 bases and J lost 4, with 10 bases in between. The CDR3 has 13 residues. This CDR3 is CASSYQEVYGYTF. The CDR3 bases are TGTGCCAGCAGTTACCAGGAAGTCTATGGCTACACCTTC.